The rows below give T cell receptor beta chains drawn from one sample of a study of glioma-infiltrating T cells after dendritic cell vaccination. The table came from immunoSEQ multiplex PCR; TCRdb's copy has only in-frame clones and leaves some out. Of tens of thousands of clones in the sample, roughly four fifths are singletons; the top ten hold less than 2.5%. The specimen was blood, collected after dendritic cell vaccination. The origin of the receptors is a human donor with glioblastoma. CDR3s include the opening cysteine and the closing phenylalanine or tryptophan. A D gene is named only where the DNA matches it firmly. The listing skips clone size in some rows; elsewhere it reads once, few, many or a size class.

size,D,J,V,CDR3,DNA
-,TRBD1,TRBJ2-1,TRBV2,CASSDDRENEQFF,TGTGCCAGCAGTGATGACAGGGAAAATGAGCAGTTCTTC
-,TRBD2,TRBJ2-3,TRBV2,CASDTSGRALSTDTQYF,TGTGCCAGCGATACTAGCGGGAGGGCCCTGAGCACAGATACGCAGTATTTT
many,-,TRBJ1-4,TRBV25-1,CASSVGFGEKLFF,TGTGCCAGCAGTGTAGGATTCGGGGAAAAACTGTTTTTT
-,-,TRBJ2-5,TRBV14,CASSRWGGLETQYF,TGTGCCAGCAGCCGTTGGGGGGGCCTCGAGACCCAGTACTTC
-,-,TRBJ2-1,TRBV30,CAWRTASSDYNEQFF,TGTGCCTGGAGAACCGCTAGCTCTGACTACAATGAGCAGTTCTTC
-,-,TRBJ1-2,TRBV29-1,CSVDREYGYTF,TGCAGCGTTGACAGGGAATATGGCTACACCTTC
-,TRBD1,TRBJ1-5,TRBV6-1,CASSGRDRVSVNQPQHF,TGTGCCAGCAGTGGCCGGGACAGGGTTTCGGTCAATCAGCCCCAGCATTTT
-,-,TRBJ1-1,TRBV19,CASRLGTGGEAFF,TGTGCCAGTAGACTTGGGACGGGAGGTGAAGCTTTCTTT
-,-,TRBJ1-1,TRBV19,CASSPEGGARVGYTEAFF,TGTGCCAGTAGTCCGGAGGGGGGGGCCCGGGTTGGGTACACTGAAGCTTTCTTT
-,-,TRBJ1-4,TRBV19,CASSTAGVNSGEKLFF,TGTGCCAGTAGTACTGCAGGGGTCAACAGCGGCGAAAAACTGTTTTTT
few,-,TRBJ1-2,TRBV2,CASSTGGVVSDGYTF,TGTGCCAGCAGTACTGGGGGGGTGGTCTCTGATGGCTACACCTTC
once,-,TRBJ2-6,TRBV28,CASRQRPSGANVLTF,TGTGCCAGCCGACAGAGACCCTCTGGGGCCAACGTCCTGACTTTC
-,-,TRBJ1-1,TRBV29-1,CSVARNTEAFF,TGCAGCGTTGCCAGAAACACTGAAGCTTTCTTT
-,TRBD2,TRBJ2-3,TRBV6-5,CASSYLGLANTDTQYF,TGTGCCAGCAGTTACCTGGGACTAGCAAACACAGATACGCAGTATTTT
-,TRBD2,TRBJ2-3,TRBV6-4,CASSERGGTDTQYF,TGTGCCAGCAGTGAACGGGGGGGCACAGATACGCAGTATTTT
-,TRBD1,TRBJ1-1,TRBV5-6,CASSYRGQNTEAFF,TGTGCCAGCAGCTACAGGGGACAGAACACTGAAGCTTTCTTT
-,-,TRBJ2-2,TRBV6-6,CASWEDTGELFF,TGTGCCAGCTGGGAGGACACCGGGGAGCTGTTTTTT
-,TRBD2,TRBJ2-3,TRBV9,CASSPPSGVTDTQYF,TGTGCCAGCAGCCCACCTAGCGGGGTAACAGATACGCAGTATTTT
-,TRBD1,TRBJ2-7,TRBV6-6,CASSVRQGSPYEQYF,TGTGCCAGCAGTGTAAGACAGGGGTCCCCCTACGAGCAGTACTTC
few,TRBD2,TRBJ2-2,TRBV27,CASGRRWLADPNTGELFF,TGTGCCAGCGGGCGGCGGTGGCTAGCGGACCCGAACACCGGGGAGCTGTTTTTT
-,TRBD2,TRBJ2-3,TRBV20-1,CSASGTSQYF,TGCAGTGCTAGCGGGACTAGTCAGTATTTT
-,-,TRBJ1-4,TRBV12-5,CASGLVVTATNEKLFF,TGTGCTAGTGGTTTGGTAGTCACAGCAACTAATGAAAAACTGTTTTTT
-,TRBD2,TRBJ2-2,TRBV4-2,CASSQEIAGGRGELFF,TGTGCCAGCAGCCAAGAGATAGCGGGGGGGCGAGGGGAGCTGTTTTTT
-,-,TRBJ1-1,TRBV5-4,CASSQGQGKTEAFF,TGTGCCAGCAGCCAAGGGCAGGGGAAAACTGAAGCTTTCTTT
-,TRBD2,TRBJ2-2,TRBV9,CASSVSLAGALGTGELFF,TGTGCCAGCAGCGTATCGCTAGCGGGAGCTCTGGGCACCGGGGAGCTGTTTTTT
-,TRBD1,TRBJ1-5,TRBV9,CASSGDRVGQPQHF,TGTGCCAGCAGCGGGGACAGGGTCGGCCAGCCCCAGCATTTT
-,-,TRBJ2-5,TRBV10-1,CASSEGTGTGTQYF,TGCGCCAGCAGTGAGGGGACCGGGACTGGGACCCAGTACTTC
-,TRBD1,TRBJ2-1,TRBV6-4,CASSPGTGDYNEQFF,TGTGCCAGCAGCCCCGGGACAGGCGACTACAATGAGCAGTTCTTC
-,TRBD1,TRBJ2-3,TRBV5-6,CASSLTGVWTDTQYF,TGTGCCAGCAGCTTGACAGGGGTATGGACAGATACGCAGTATTTT
-,-,TRBJ1-2,TRBV6-1,CASIPSFDRQEGYTF,TGTGCCAGCATTCCCTCCTTCGACAGGCAGGAGGGCTACACCTTC
once,TRBD1,TRBJ2-7,TRBV7-6,CASSPQLDRNQEQYF,TGTGCCAGCAGCCCGCAACTGGACAGGAATCAGGAGCAGTACTTC
-,-,TRBJ1-2,TRBV2,CASSVGQSGYTF,TGTGCCAGCAGTGTGGGCCAGTCTGGCTACACCTTC
-,-,TRBJ2-6,TRBV13,CASRRLAGANVLTF,TGTGCCAGCAGGAGGTTGGCTGGGGCCAACGTCCTGACTTTC
-,TRBD1,TRBJ1-2,TRBV19,CASSDRERSYGYTF,TGTGCCAGTAGTGACAGGGAAAGAAGCTATGGCTACACCTTC
-,-,TRBJ2-5,TRBV2,CASSEVARAQETQYF,TGTGCCAGCAGTGAAGTGGCCAGGGCGCAAGAGACCCAGTACTTC
-,-,TRBJ2-5,TRBV18,CASSLSGYETQYF,TGTGCCAGCTCGCTTTCGGGGTACGAGACCCAGTACTTC
-,TRBD1,TRBJ1-2,TRBV7-9,CASSSGTALNYGYTF,TGTGCCAGCAGCTCCGGGACAGCGTTAAACTATGGCTACACCTTC
once,TRBD2,TRBJ2-5,TRBV6-1,CASGLAGLQETQYF,TGTGCCAGCGGCCTAGCGGGGTTACAAGAGACCCAGTACTTC
-,TRBD1,TRBJ1-1,TRBV28,CASSLEHRGLSTEAFF,TGTGCCAGCAGTTTAGAGCACAGGGGGCTGAGCACTGAAGCTTTCTTT
-,TRBD2,TRBJ2-1,TRBV5-1,CASSSAPSGGAYNEQFF,TGCGCCAGCAGCTCCGCCCCGAGCGGGGGGGCCTACAATGAGCAGTTCTTC
-,TRBD1,TRBJ2-1,TRBV5-6,CASRGTGVEQFF,TGTGCCAGCAGAGGGACAGGGGTTGAGCAGTTCTTC
-,-,TRBJ2-7,TRBV5-1,CASSLAPSTGIEQYF,TGCGCCAGCAGCTTGGCCCCCTCGACAGGTATCGAGCAGTACTTC
-,-,TRBJ2-7,TRBV6-5,CASRLSTGSTYEQYF,TGTGCCAGCAGGCTTTCGACAGGCTCGACCTACGAGCAGTACTTC
-,TRBD2,TRBJ2-5,TRBV5-6,CASSSWGRLLAGGSETQYF,TGTGCCAGCAGCTCCTGGGGTCGGCTACTAGCGGGGGGCTCAGAGACCCAGTACTTC
-,-,TRBJ1-1,TRBV27,CASSFDQGFLNTEAFF,TGTGCCAGCAGTTTCGATCAGGGTTTTTTGAACACTGAAGCTTTCTTT
-,TRBD2,TRBJ2-7,TRBV7-9,CASSLPREKNEQYF,TGTGCCAGCAGCTTACCGCGGGAGAAGAACGAGCAGTACTTC